This T cell receptor (beta chain) appears in the sequencing data of a study of CD8 T cells in ankylosing spondylitis. Study-wide findings and caveats: Disease-linked clones were CD8+ and relatively rare in peripheral blood. A number of the motif variants had already been described in reactive arthritis synovial fluid and blood. Blood from ankylosing spondylitis patients appeared to carry a characteristic roughly eight-variant TCR beta motif. The study looked at matched synovial fluid samples from ankylosing spondylitis patients. Disease-linked clones were reported to be significantly enriched there.

V was pared by 4 bases and J by 9 bases, with 6 bases of the junction left unmatched. CDR1 and CDR2 (germline): SGHTA, FQGNSA. The CDR3 is 13 residues long. TCRdb independently ran MiXCR on the 5' RACE reads; one entry per CDR3 protein. This sample has around 540,000 distinct CDR3 sequences, with 9.5% to 15% found just once. Regarding this clonotype: Its antigen remains unidentified.

The sequence was collected from a male donor with ankylosing spondylitis. Sequenced material: blood, either unsorted or a sorted T cell fraction (not recorded which). The V and J genes are TRBV7-2 and TRBJ2-1, with 7 bases fitting TRBD1. The CDR3 region has the DNA TGTGCCAGCAGCTCCGACAGGGTAGGTGAGCAGTTCTTC. It translates to CASSSDRVGEQFF.